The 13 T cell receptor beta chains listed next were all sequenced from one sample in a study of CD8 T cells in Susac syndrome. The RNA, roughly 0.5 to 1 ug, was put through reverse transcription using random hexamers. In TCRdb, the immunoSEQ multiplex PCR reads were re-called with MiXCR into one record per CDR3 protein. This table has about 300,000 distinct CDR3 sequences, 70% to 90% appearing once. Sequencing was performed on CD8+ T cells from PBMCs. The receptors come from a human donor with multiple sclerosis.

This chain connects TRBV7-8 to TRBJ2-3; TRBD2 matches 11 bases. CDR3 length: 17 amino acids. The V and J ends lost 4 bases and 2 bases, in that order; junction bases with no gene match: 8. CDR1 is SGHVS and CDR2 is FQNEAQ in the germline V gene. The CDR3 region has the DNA TGTGCCAGCAGCTGGGAACTAGCGGGGGAGGTCACAGATACGCAGTATTTT. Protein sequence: CASSWELAGEVTDTQYF.

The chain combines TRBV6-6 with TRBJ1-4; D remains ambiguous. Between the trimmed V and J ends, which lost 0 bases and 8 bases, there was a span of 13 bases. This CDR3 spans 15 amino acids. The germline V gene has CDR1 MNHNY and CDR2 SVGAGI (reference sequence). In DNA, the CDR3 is TGTGCCAGCAGTTACTCGAAGGTGGCGGGGGAAAAACTGTTTTTT. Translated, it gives CASSYSKVAGEKLFF.

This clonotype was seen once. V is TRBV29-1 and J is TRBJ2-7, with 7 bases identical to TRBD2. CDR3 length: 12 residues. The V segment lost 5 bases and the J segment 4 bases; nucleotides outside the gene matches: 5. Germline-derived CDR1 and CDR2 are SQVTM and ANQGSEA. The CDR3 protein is CSVLAGVYEQYF. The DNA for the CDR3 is TGCAGCGTTCTGGCGGGAGTGTACGAGCAGTACTTC.

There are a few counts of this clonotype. Here the CDR3 reads CASGSAYEQYF. The CDR3, as DNA: TGTGCCAGCGGGAGTGCCTACGAGCAGTACTTC. The chain carries TRBV9 and TRBJ2-7; D possibly corresponds to TRBD2 (5 bases). Germline CDR1 and CDR2: SGDLS and YYNGEE. Deletions cut 7 bases from V and 2 bases from J, with 7 bases between. The CDR3 has 11 residues.

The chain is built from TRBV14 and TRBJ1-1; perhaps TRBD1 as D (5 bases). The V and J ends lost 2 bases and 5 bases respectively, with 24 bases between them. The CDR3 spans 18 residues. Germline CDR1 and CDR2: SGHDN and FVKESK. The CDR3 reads CASSQSPMGLFHGTEAFF. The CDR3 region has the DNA TGTGCCAGCAGCCAATCGCCAATGGGGCTGTTCCACGGTACTGAAGCTTTCTTT.

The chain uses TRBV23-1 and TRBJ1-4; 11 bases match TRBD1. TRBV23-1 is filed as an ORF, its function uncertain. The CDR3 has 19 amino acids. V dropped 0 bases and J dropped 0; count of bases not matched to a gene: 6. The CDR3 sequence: CASSQSRGQGASTNEKLFF. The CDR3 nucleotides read TGCGCCAGCAGTCAATCGCGAGGACAGGGGGCCTCAACTAATGAAAAACTGTTTTTT.

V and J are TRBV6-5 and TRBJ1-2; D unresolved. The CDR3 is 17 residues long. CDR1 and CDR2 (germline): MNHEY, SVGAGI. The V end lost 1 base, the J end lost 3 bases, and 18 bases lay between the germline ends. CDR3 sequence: CASSYLDTITDDYGYTF. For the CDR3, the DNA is TGTGCCAGCAGTTACTTGGATACAATAACCGACGACTATGGCTACACCTTC.

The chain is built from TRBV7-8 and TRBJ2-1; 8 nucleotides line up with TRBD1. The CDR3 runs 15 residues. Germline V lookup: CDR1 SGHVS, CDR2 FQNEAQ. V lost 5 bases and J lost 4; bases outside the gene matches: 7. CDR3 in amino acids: CASSPWDRQYNEQFF. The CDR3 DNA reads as TGTGCCAGCAGCCCCTGGGACAGGCAGTACAATGAGCAGTTCTTC.

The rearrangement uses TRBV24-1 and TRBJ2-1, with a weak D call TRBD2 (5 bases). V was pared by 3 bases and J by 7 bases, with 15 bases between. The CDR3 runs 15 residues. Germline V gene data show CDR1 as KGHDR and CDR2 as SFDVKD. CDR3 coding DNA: TGTGCCACCAGTGATCGCCACGGGAAGACGAATGAGCAGTTCTTC. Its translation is CATSDRHGKTNEQFF.

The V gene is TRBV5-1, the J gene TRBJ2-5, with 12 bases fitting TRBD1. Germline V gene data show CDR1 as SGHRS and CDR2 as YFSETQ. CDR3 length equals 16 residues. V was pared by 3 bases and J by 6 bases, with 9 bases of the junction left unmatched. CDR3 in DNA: TGCGCCAGCAGCTCGTCCCGGGACAGGGGGCTTCAGACCCAGTACTTC. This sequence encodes CASSSSRDRGLQTQYF.

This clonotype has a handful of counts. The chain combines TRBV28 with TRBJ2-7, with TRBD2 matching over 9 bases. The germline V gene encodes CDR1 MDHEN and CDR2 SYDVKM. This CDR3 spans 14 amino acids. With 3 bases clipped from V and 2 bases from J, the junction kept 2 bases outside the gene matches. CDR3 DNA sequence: TGTGCCAGCAGTTTCGGGACTAGCACCTACGAGCAGTACTTC. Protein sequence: CASSFGTSTYEQYF.

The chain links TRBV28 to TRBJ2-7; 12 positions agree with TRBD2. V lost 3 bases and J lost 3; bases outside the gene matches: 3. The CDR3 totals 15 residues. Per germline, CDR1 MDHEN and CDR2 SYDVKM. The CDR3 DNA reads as TGTGCCAGCAGTTTCCTAGCGGGGGGGGTCTACGAGCAGTACTTC. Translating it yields CASSFLAGGVYEQYF.

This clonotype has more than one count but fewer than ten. The CDR3 loop is CASSLSPGGPSDNEQFF. CDR3 sequence (DNA): TGTGCCAGCAGTTTAAGCCCAGGAGGGCCCTCGGACAATGAGCAGTTCTTC. The chain is built from TRBV28 and TRBJ2-1; D perhaps matches TRBD2 (6 bases). CDR1 and CDR2 from the germline V gene are MDHEN and SYDVKM. V lost 2 bases and J 5 bases, leaving 19 bases between the germline ends. The CDR3 totals 17 residues.